This TCR beta chain comes out of a study of T cells in Graves' hyperthyroidism and ophthalmopathy. Patients counted as stable if ophthalmopathy did not develop within 18 months. Diagnoses used clinical symptoms, serum thyroxine and TRAb, thyroid ultrasound and orbital computed tomography. Whole-study findings and limits: Ophthalmopathy and stable hyperthyroidism were separated by a 13 V-J model. Most thyroid clonotypes expanded above 0.001 appeared in blood too.

Amplified regions were TCR beta CDR3 sequences from RNA transcripts. Researchers ran a first-round RT-PCR on the TCR CDR3 using the HTBI primer set. TCRdb independently ran MiXCR on the multiplex PCR reads; one entry per CDR3 protein. The data contain some 360,000 distinct CDR3 sequences, over 11% of them singletons. This clonotype came up a few times. As yet, its antigen is unknown. The sequence was obtained from a woman aged 55-70 years with Graves' hyperthyroidism. Input material: blood.

The CDR3 reads CASSPTDRNNYGYTF. The CDR3 DNA sequence: TGTGCCAGTAGTCCAACGGACAGAAATAACTATGGCTACACCTTC. V and J are TRBV19 and TRBJ1-2; TRBD1 might be the D (6 bases). Germline CDR1 is LNHDA and CDR2 is SQIVND (reference sequence). This CDR3 has 15 residues. V shed 5 bases and J shed 1 base, with 14 bases lying between them.